These 15 T cell receptor beta chains originate from one sample sequenced in a study of T cells in Graves' hyperthyroidism and ophthalmopathy. TCR beta CDR3 sequences were amplified from RNA transcripts. First-round RT-PCR with HTBI primers amplified the TCR CDR3 region. A single record per CDR3 protein comes from TCRdb applying MiXCR to the multiplex PCR reads. The repertoire holds about 350,000 distinct CDR3 sequences, with approximately 13% as singletons. What was sequenced was blood. Receptors originate from a young woman with Graves' hyperthyroidism.

Ten or more counts support this clonotype. The chain couples TRBV20-1 to TRBJ1-5; D gene ambiguous. The CDR3 length is 15 residues. The V end lost 3 bases, the J end lost 5 bases, and 17 bases lay between the germline ends. The germline gives CDR1 DFQATT, CDR2 SNEGSKA (reference sequence). The CDR3: CSARGGESVYQPQHF. The DNA for the CDR3 is TGCAGTGCTAGGGGCGGGGAGTCGGTTTATCAGCCCCAGCATTTT.

This clonotype was seen ten or more times. V and J are TRBV5-1 and TRBJ2-1; 7 nucleotides align to TRBD1. With 4 bases clipped from V and 2 bases from J, the junction kept 3 bases outside the gene matches. CDR3 length: 14 residues. Germline values: CDR1 SGHRS, CDR2 YFSETQ. In DNA form, the CDR3 reads TGCGCCAGCAGCACCGGACAGGCCTACAATGAGCAGTTCTTC. It encodes CASSTGQAYNEQFF.

This clonotype was found many times. CDR3 residues: CATSDASGTGGYEQYF. CDR3 DNA sequence: TGTGCCACCAGTGATGCATCCGGGACAGGGGGCTACGAGCAGTACTTC. V usage is TRBV24-1 and J usage is TRBJ2-7; 11 positions match TRBD1. J was trimmed by 3 bases and V by 3 bases; bases with no gene match: 6. Looked up from germline, CDR1 is KGHDR and CDR2 is SFDVKD. The CDR3 consists of 16 residues.

This clonotype was found many times. The rearrangement links TRBV28 to TRBJ1-1; TRBD1 agrees at 7 bases. V lost 4 bases and J lost 11; bases outside the gene matches: 10. The germline CDR1 and CDR2 sequences are MDHEN and SYDVKM. The CDR3 has 13 residues. For the CDR3, the DNA is TGTGCCAGCAGTTCATACACAGGGGTGCGGGCTTTCTTT. It is translated as CASSSYTGVRAFF.

The table lists this clonotype with a few counts. The genes are TRBV18 and TRBJ2-1, with D possibly being TRBD2 (6 bases). The CDR3 contains 13 residues. Germline V lookup: CDR1 KGHSH, CDR2 LQKENI. V dropped 3 bases and J dropped 6 bases, with 9 bases sitting between them. CDR3: CASSPPGLNEQFF. The CDR3 DNA reads as TGTGCCAGCTCACCGCCGGGACTCAATGAGCAGTTCTTC.

Note on this clonotype: This could be a read error, since a much larger clone is one nucleotide away. The chain recombines TRBV11-2 with TRBJ2-5; D may be TRBD2 (6 bases). This CDR3 region has 15 residues. Germline-derived CDR1 and CDR2 are SGHAT and FQNNGV. CDR3 sequence: CVSSSIAEWEETQYF. In DNA form, the CDR3 reads TGTGTCAGCAGCTCAATAGCGGAGTGGGAAGAGACCCAGTACTTC.

This clonotype was detected only a few times. V usage is TRBV7-6 and J usage is TRBJ2-6; D might be TRBD2 (5 bases). The ends were cut back, 5 bases at V and 0 bases at J, with 11 bases in the middle. The CDR3 runs 16 residues. Looked up from germline, CDR1 is SGHVS and CDR2 is FNYEAQ. DNA for the CDR3: TGTGCCAGCAGCCCCAACGGGGTCTCTGGGGCCAACGTCCTGACTTTC. Protein: CASSPNGVSGANVLTF.

This clonotype has at least ten counts. The chain couples TRBV18 to TRBJ2-5, with D perhaps assigned TRBD1 or TRBD2 (5 bases each). CDR1 is KGHSH, CDR2 LQKENI, per germline. V was trimmed by 3 bases and J by 3 bases, leaving 8 bases between them. This CDR3 spans 13 amino acids. The chain's CDR3 is CASSPGVEETQYF. CDR3 bases: TGTGCCAGCTCACCGGGGGTAGAAGAGACCCAGTACTTC.

The rearrangement links TRBV20-1 to TRBJ2-7; possible D gene TRBD2, 5 bases. V lost 3 bases and J lost 5, with 20 bases in between. Germline V lookup: CDR1 DFQATT, CDR2 SNEGSKA (reference sequence). The CDR3 consists of 15 residues. DNA of the CDR3: TGCAGTGCTAGGTCTTCTAGCTTTCGTCTCGACGAGCAGTACTTC. Translated, it gives CSARSSSFRLDEQYF.

Only a few counts were recorded for this clonotype. The chain couples TRBV28 to TRBJ1-4, with a possible D match to TRBD1 (5 bases). V was cut by 6 bases and J by 8 bases, with 19 bases left in between. The CDR3 is 15 residues long. Germline V gene data show CDR1 as MDHEN and CDR2 as SYDVKM. This CDR3 reads CASRSDGAGREKLFF. The CDR3 DNA follows: TGTGCCAGCAGATCGGACGGGGCCGGTAGGGAAAAACTGTTTTTT.

In its sample, this clonotype was seen a few times. CDR3 DNA: TGTGCCAGCAGCCAGGGTTTCTTCTATGGCTACACCTTC. Amino acids: CASSQGFFYGYTF. The genes are TRBV5-6 and TRBJ1-2, with D maybe TRBD1 (5 bases). The CDR3 has 13 amino acids. V was trimmed by 4 bases and J by 4 bases, leaving 11 bases between them. Germline CDR1 is SGHDT and CDR2 is YYEEEE.

This clonotype was observed a handful of times. The junction and the germline gene differ at one end; a read error may be behind it. The chain recombines TRBV6-1 with TRBJ1-2, with D tentatively TRBD1 (5 bases). Germline V gene lookup returns CDR1 MNHNS and CDR2 SASEGT. The CDR3 covers 14 residues. The CDR3 here is CASTETPGGYGYTF. For the CDR3, the DNA is TGTGCCAGCACTGAAACACCCGGGGGTTATGGCTACACCTTC.

The table lists this clonotype with a few counts. This chain links TRBV6-2 or TRBV6-3 with TRBJ1-4, with D possibly being TRBD1 (5 bases). The CDR3 consists of 15 residues. Trimming removed 6 bases from V and 10 bases from J, with 21 bases in between. From germline, CDR1 is MNHEY and CDR2 SVGEGT. The CDR3 here is CASSREAGTPGKLFF. The CDR3 nucleotides read TGTGCCAGCAGCCGTGAGGCAGGGACTCCGGGAAAACTGTTTTTT.

The rearrangement joins TRBV4-1 to TRBJ2-7; D possibly corresponds to TRBD1 (6 bases). The germline gives CDR1 MGHRA, CDR2 YSYEKL. Trimming shortened V by 1 base and J by 3 bases, and 7 bases separated the two germline ends. The CDR3 is 13 residues long. The CDR3 bases are TGCGCCAGCAGCCAAGCACAGGGCTACGAGCAGTACTTC. Translating gives CASSQAQGYEQYF.

This clonotype was detected a few times. The gene calls are TRBV4-1 and TRBJ2-7, with D tentatively TRBD1 (6 bases). Trimming removed 1 base at V and 2 bases at J, with 9 bases between. Germline CDR1 is MGHRA and CDR2 is YSYEKL. This CDR3 contains 14 residues. The CDR3 region is CASSQAQGPYEQYF. The CDR3 region has the DNA TGCGCCAGCAGCCAAGCACAGGGTCCCTACGAGCAGTACTTC.